The present T cell receptor beta chain was sequenced within a study of neurological immune-mediated disorders (dated 2019 in TCRdb). Concerning the study at large: Using UMI-based sequencing, the study compared peripheral blood TCR-beta repertoires from patients with HTLV-I-associated myelopathy (HAM/TSP), patients with multiple sclerosis, and healthy controls. Of the approximately 68 subjects in the cohort, roughly 14 were HAM/TSP patients, around 35 were multiple sclerosis patients, and approximately 20 were healthy controls. Longitudinal samples, technical triplicates and paired sorted CD4+ and CD8+ T-cell subsets, alongside PBMC samples, were included among the roughly 98 TCR-beta libraries. Beyond this particular receptor, the publication reports: No identical CDR3 amino acid sequences were found to be shared among expanded clones across subjects, suggesting that TCR-beta repertoires were private in all groups. TCR clonal expansion was greatest in HAM/TSP patients and smallest in MS patients, who ranked below even healthy controls.

cDNA was synthesized by template-switch 5'RACE using a primer carrying a 10-nucleotide random unique molecular identifier by which each TCR transcript was tagged. Every sequencing run yielded over 180 million TCR-beta sequences covering 15-18 subjects. Total RNA was extracted with the RNeasy kit. The KAPA Real-time Library Amplification kit was used to amplify TCR-beta VDJ regions with primers for the TCR constant region and the 5'RACE anchor. Sample indexes and Illumina adaptors were added in a first PCR, after which library yield was increased in a second PCR. After Ampure bead purification, the roughly 650 bp TCR product was size-selected on a 2% E-gel SizeSelection system. Before pooling, libraries had their quality checked on a Bioanalyzer, their concentration measured with Qubit, and their quantity determined with the Kapa Library Quantification kit. An Illumina HiSeq 2500 was used to sequence the libraries paired-end at 2 x 150 bp. To increase sequence diversity, about 25-31% phiX was spiked into each library pool. For the original study's pipeline: The UMI-based MiGEC pipeline processed quality-filtered reads and removed over 80% of raw TCR sequences during error correction. VDJ genes were aligned to IMGT germline references, and clonotypes were defined by unique CDR3 amino acid sequence plus V-J genes. Clonal expansion, Shannon diversity and CDR3 relatedness (CalcPairwiseDistances, ClusterSamples) were evaluated with VDJtools, and phylogenetic trees were built with CLCbio workbench. Using coefficient-of-variation modelling across technical triplicates, the study counted a clone as expanded if it had at least 8 unique UMIs. The raw public data were reprocessed by TCRdb itself: fastp quality trimming at Q25, MiXCR clonotype calling, in-frame beta chains only. Each entry is one CDR3 protein sequence, shown with its most common DNA and genes. TCRdb's processing, not the authors', yielded these V and J calls. The sample includes 55,000 to 70,000 distinct CDR3 sequences, with over 9.5% observed a single time. The ten top clones hold approximately 1.8% of the sample.

According to the germline V gene (reference sequence), CDR1 reads DFQATT and CDR2 reads SNEGSKA. The CDR3 covers 13 residues, taking in both the cysteine and the phenylalanine. Only the CDR3 portion is preserved as DNA: 39 bases, with reading frame beginning at the first base. In the case of this clonotype: This receptor's antigen is unknown. Germline and junction disagree at one end, which may indicate a read error.

The healthy controls were volunteers from blood banks in Maryland, USA. Libraries from unsorted PBMCs were made from 2 million PBMCs kept in RNAlater at -80 degrees C until RNA extraction. Peripheral blood underwent Ficoll-Hypaque density gradient centrifugation to isolate PBMCs, which were then cryopreserved in liquid nitrogen. The TCR was taken from a man aged 55 to 70 in good health. In this chain, TRBV20-1 is recombined with TRBJ1-5, with an unclear D gene assignment. What was sequenced was PBMCs. The CDR3 has the sequence CSAKAGNNKPQHF. The DNA sequence is TGCAGTGCTAAGGCAGGAAACAATAAGCCCCAGCATTTT.